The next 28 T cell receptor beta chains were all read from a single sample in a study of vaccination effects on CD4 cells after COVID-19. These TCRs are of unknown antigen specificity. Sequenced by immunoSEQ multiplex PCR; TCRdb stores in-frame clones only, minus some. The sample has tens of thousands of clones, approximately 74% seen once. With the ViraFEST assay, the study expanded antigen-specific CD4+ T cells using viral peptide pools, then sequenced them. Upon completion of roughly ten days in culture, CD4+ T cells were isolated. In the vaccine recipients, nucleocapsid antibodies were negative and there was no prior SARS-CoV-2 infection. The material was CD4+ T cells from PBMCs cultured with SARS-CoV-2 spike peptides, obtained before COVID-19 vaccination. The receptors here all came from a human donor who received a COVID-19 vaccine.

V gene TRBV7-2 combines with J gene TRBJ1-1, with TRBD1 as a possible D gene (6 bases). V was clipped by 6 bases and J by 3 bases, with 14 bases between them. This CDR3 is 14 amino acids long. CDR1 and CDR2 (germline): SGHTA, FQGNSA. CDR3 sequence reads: CASRPGTSDTEAFF. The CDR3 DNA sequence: TGTGCCAGCAGACCTGGGACATCAGACACTGAAGCTTTCTTT.

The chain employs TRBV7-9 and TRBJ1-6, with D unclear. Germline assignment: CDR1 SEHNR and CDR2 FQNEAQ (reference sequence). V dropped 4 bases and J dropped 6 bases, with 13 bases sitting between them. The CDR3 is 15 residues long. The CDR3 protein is CASSSLEGVNSPLHF. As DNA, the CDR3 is TGTGCCAGCAGCTCCCTGGAGGGTGTTAATTCACCCCTCCACTTT.

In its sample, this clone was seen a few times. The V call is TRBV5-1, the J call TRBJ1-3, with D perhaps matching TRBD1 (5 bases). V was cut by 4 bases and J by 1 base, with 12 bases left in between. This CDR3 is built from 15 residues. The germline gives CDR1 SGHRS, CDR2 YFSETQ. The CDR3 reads CASSRGDESGNTIYF. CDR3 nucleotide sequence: TGCGCCAGCAGCCGGGGGGATGAATCTGGAAACACCATATATTTT.

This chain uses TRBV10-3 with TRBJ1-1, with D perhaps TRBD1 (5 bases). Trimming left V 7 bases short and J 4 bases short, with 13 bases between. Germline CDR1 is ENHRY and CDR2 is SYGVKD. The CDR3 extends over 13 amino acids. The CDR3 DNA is TGTGCCATCAAGGGGTCGCAGGCCACTGAAGCTTTCTTT. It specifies CAIKGSQATEAFF.

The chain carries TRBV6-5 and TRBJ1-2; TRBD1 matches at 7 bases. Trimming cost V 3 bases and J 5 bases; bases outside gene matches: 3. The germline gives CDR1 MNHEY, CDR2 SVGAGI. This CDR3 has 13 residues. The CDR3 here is CASSYGQDYGYTF. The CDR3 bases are TGTGCCAGCAGTTATGGACAGGATTATGGCTACACCTTC.

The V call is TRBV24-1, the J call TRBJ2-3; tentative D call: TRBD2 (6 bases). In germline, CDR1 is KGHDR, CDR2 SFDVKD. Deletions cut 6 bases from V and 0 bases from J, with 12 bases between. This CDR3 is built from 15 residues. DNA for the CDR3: TGTGCCACCAGTAGTGCCGGGACTAGCACAGATACGCAGTATTTT. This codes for CATSSAGTSTDTQYF.

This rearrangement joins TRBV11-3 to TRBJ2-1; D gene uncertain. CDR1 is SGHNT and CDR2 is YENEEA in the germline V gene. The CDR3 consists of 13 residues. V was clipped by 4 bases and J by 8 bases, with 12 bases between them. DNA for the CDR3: TGTGCCAGCAGCTCGGGCCCCCCCCATGAGCAGTTCTTC. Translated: CASSSGPPHEQFF.

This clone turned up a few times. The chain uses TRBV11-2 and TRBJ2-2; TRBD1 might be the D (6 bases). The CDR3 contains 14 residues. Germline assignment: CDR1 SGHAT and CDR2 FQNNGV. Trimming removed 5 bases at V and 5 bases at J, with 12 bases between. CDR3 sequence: CASSPGQSTGELFF. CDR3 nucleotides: TGTGCCAGCAGCCCTGGACAGTCAACCGGGGAGCTGTTTTTT.

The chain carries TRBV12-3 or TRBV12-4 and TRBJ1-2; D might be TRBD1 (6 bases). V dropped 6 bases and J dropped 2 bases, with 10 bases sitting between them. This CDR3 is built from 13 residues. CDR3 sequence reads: CASSLDRNYGYTF. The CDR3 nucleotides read TGTGCCAGCAGCTTGGACAGAAACTATGGCTACACCTTC.

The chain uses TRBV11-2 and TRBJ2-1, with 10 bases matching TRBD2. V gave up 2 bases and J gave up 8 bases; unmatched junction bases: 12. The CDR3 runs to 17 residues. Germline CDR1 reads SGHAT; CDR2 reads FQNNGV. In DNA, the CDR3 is TGTGCCAGCAGCTTATTCTCGGGTAGCGGGAGGTCCGATGAGCAGTTCTTC. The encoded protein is CASSLFSGSGRSDEQFF.

The CDR3 nucleotides are TGTGCCAGCAGCTTAGACCCCTACGAGCAGTACTTC. Protein sequence: CASSLDPYEQYF. The rearrangement uses TRBV7-6 and TRBJ2-7; no firm D call. CDR1 is SGHVS and CDR2 is FNYEAQ in the germline V gene. The CDR3 extends over 12 amino acids. The ends were cut back, 1 base at V and 2 bases at J, with 3 bases in the middle.

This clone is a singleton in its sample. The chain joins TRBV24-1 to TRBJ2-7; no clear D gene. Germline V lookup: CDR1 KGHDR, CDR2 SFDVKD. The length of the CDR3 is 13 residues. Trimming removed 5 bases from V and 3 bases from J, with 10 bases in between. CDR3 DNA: TGTGCCACCAGTGGCACAACCCTCTACGAGCAGTACTTC. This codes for CATSGTTLYEQYF.

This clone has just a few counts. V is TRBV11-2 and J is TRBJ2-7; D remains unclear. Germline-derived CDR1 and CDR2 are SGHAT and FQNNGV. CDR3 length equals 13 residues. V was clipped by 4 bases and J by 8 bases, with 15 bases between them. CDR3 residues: CASSSFQGGKQYF. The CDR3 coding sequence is TGTGCCAGCAGCTCCTTCCAAGGTGGGAAGCAGTACTTC.

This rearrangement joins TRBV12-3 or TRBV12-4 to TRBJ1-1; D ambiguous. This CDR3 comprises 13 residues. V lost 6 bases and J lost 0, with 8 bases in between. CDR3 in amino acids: CASRGQMNTEAFF. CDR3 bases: TGTGCCAGCAGAGGTCAAATGAACACTGAAGCTTTCTTT.

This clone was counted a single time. This CDR3 is CATSSRQGYVEKLFF. The CDR3 DNA reads TGTGCCACCAGCAGCAGACAGGGATACGTTGAAAAACTGTTTTTT. The V gene is TRBV15, the J gene TRBJ1-4; the match to TRBD1 covers 7 bases. The length of the CDR3 is 15 residues. Germline CDR1 reads LNHNV; CDR2 reads YYDKDF (reference sequence). The J segment lost 7 bases and the V segment lost 3 bases, leaving 8 bases of the junction unmatched.

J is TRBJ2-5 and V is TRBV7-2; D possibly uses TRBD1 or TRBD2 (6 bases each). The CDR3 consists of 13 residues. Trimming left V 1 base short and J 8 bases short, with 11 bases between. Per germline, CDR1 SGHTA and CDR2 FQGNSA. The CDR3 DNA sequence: TGTGCCAGCAGCTTAGAACAGGGAGGAACCCAGTACTTC. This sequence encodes CASSLEQGGTQYF.

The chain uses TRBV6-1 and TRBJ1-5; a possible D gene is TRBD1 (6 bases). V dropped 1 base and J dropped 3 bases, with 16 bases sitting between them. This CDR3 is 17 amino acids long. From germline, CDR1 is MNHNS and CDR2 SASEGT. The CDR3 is CASSEDSWEGVNQPQHF. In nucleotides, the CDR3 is TGTGCCAGCAGTGAAGATAGTTGGGAGGGGGTCAATCAGCCCCAGCATTTT.

In DNA form, the CDR3 reads TGCGCCAGCAGCCAAGCTTCGCGGGGAGCTAACTATGGCTACACCTTC. Translating it yields CASSQASRGANYGYTF. This rearrangement joins TRBV4-1 to TRBJ1-2; D gene unclear. The CDR3 length is 16 residues. Germline CDR1 and CDR2: MGHRA and YSYEKL. Trimming pared 1 base from V and 0 bases from J, leaving 12 bases between.

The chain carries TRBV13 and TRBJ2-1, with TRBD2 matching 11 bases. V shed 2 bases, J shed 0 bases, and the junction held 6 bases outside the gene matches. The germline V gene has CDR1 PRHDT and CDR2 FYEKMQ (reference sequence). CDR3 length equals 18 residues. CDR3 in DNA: TGTGCCAGCAGCTTATGGCTAGCGGGGGGAAACTCCTACAATGAGCAGTTCTTC. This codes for CASSLWLAGGNSYNEQFF.

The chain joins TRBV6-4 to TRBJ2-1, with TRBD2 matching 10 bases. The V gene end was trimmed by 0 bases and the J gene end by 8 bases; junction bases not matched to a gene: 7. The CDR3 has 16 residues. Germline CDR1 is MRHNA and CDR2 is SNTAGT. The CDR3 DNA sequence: TGTGCCAGCAGTGACTCGTACCGAGCGGGAGGGGATGAGCAGTTCTTC. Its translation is CASSDSYRAGGDEQFF.

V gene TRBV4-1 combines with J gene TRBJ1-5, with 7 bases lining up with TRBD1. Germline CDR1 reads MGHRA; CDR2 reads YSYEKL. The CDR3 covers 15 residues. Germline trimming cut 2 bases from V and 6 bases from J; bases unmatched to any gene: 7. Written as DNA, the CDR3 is TGCGCCAGCAGCCAACCACAGGGGCAGGGTCAGCCCCAGCATTTT. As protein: CASSQPQGQGQPQHF.

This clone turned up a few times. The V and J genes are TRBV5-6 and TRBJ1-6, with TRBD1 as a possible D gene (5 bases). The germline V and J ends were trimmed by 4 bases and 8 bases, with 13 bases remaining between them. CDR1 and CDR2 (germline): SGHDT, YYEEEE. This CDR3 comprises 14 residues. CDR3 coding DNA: TGTGCCAGCAGCGTGGGGACGGAACATTCACCCCTCCACTTT. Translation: CASSVGTEHSPLHF.

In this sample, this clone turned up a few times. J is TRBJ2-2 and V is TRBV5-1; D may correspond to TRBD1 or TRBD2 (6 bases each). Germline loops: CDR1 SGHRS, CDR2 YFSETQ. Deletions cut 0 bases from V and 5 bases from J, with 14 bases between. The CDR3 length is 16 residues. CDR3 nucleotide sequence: TGCGCCAGCAGCTTGGGAACAGGGAGGAGTACCGGGGAGCTGTTTTTT. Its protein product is CASSLGTGRSTGELFF.

The CDR3, as DNA: TGCGCCAGCAGCCGCCGCTGGGAGAACTCTGGGGGCTACACCTTC. Translating it yields CASSRRWENSGGYTF. V gene TRBV4-1 combines with J gene TRBJ1-2; unclear D gene. CDR1 and CDR2 from the germline V gene are MGHRA and YSYEKL. The V end lost 4 bases, the J end lost 8 bases, and 20 bases lay between the germline ends. The CDR3 is 15 amino acids.

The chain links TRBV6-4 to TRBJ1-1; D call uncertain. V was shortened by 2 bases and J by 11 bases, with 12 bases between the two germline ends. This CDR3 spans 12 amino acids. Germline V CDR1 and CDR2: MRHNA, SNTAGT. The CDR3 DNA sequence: TGTGCCAGCAGTGACCCGAGGGTGGGGGCTTTCTTT. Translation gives CASSDPRVGAFF.

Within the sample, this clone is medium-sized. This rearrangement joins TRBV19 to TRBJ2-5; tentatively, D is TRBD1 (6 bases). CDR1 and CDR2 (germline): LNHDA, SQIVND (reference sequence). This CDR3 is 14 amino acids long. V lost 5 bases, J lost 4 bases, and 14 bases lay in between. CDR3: CASSQLGTRETQYF. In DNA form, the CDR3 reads TGTGCCAGTAGTCAGCTCGGGACACGAGAGACCCAGTACTTC.

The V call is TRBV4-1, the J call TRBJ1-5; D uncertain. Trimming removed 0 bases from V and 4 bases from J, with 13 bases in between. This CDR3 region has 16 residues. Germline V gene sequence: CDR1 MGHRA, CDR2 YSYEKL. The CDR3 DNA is TGCGCCAGCAGCCAAGAAGCAACCTGGTCAAATCAGCCCCAGCATTTT. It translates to CASSQEATWSNQPQHF.

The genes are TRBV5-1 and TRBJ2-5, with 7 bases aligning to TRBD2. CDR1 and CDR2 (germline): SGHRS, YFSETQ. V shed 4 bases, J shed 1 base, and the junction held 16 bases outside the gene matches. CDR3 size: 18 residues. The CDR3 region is CASSVNLAAPDIQETQYF. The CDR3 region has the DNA TGCGCCAGCAGCGTCAATCTAGCGGCTCCAGATATCCAAGAGACCCAGTACTTC. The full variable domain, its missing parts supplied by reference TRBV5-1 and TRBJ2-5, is KAGVTQTPRYLIKTRGQQVTLSCSPISGHRSVSWYQQTPGQGLQFLFEYFSETQRNKGNFPGRFSGRQFSNSRSEMNVSTLELGDSALYLCASSVNLAAPDIQETQYFGPGTRLLVL.